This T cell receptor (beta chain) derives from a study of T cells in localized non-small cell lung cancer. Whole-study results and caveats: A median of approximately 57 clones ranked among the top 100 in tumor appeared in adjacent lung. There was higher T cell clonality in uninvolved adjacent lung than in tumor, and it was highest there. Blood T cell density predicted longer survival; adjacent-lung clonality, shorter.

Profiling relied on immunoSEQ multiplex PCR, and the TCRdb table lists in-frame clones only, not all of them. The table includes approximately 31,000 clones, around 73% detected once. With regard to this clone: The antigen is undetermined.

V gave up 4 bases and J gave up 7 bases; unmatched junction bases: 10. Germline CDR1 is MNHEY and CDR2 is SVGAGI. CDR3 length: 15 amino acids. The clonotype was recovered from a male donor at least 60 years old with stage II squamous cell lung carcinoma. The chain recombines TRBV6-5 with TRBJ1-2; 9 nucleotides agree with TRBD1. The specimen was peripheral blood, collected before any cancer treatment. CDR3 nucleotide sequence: TGTGCCAGCAGTTCCGCGGGACAGGGCGAAAGTGGCTACACCTTC. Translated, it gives CASSSAGQGESGYTF.